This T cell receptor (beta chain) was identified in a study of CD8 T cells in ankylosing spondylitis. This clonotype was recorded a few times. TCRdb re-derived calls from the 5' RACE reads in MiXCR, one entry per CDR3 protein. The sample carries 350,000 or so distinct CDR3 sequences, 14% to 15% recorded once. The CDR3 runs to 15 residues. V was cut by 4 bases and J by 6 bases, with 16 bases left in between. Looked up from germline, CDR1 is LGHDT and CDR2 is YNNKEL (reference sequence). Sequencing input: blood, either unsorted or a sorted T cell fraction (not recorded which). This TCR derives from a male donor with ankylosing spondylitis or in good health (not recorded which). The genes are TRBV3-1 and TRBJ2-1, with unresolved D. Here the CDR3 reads CASSRAVQQSNEQFF. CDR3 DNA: TGTGCCAGCAGCCGTGCCGTACAACAGTCCAATGAGCAGTTCTTC.